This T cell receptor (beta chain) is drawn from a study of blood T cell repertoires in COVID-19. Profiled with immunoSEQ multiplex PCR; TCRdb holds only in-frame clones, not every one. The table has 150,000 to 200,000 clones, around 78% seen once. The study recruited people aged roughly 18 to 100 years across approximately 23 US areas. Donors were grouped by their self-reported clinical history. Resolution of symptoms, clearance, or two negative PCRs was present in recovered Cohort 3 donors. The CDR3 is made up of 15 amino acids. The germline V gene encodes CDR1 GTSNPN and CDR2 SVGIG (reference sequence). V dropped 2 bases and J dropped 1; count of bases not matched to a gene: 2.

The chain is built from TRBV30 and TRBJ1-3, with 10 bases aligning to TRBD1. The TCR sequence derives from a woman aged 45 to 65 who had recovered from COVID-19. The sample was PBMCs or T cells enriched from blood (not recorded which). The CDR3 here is CAWSRDRGSGNTIYF. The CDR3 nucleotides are TGTGCCTGGAGTCGGGACAGGGGTTCTGGAAACACCATATATTTT.